The following is a T cell receptor beta chain sequence with its context. The antigen is unknown. PCR involved 60 Vbeta and 13 Jbeta primers. Original methodology: An analysis performed later counted around 80 million unique TCR beta chains (approximately 10 million of them shared). Data came from immunoSEQ multiplex PCR; TCRdb stores just in-frame clones and leaves some out. V and J calls and clone size are given by that table; D and trimming were obtained from the DNA. The top ten hold about 3.5% of the sample, which has some 180,000 clones, about four fifths seen once. This sample was taken from a study of cytomegalovirus exposure and HLA in healthy donors. Study-level findings and limits: Roughly uniform sequencing depth across donors was assumed, possibly incorrectly.

Donors counted as nominally healthy when sampled, yet unrecorded immune exposures were likely. This TCR derives from a man aged 35 to 55 in good health and CMV-seropositive. The sequencing sample was made of PBMCs.

Here the CDR3 DNA reads TGCGCCAGCAGCTTGGGATCTAGCTTTAGCACAGATACGCAGTATTTT. It codes for CASSLGSSFSTDTQYF. V is TRBV5-1 and J is TRBJ2-3; TRBD2 is a possible D gene (5 bases). Trimming took 0 bases from V and 0 from J, leaving 11 bases between them. Germline CDR1 is SGHRS and CDR2 is YFSETQ. CDR3 size: 16 residues.